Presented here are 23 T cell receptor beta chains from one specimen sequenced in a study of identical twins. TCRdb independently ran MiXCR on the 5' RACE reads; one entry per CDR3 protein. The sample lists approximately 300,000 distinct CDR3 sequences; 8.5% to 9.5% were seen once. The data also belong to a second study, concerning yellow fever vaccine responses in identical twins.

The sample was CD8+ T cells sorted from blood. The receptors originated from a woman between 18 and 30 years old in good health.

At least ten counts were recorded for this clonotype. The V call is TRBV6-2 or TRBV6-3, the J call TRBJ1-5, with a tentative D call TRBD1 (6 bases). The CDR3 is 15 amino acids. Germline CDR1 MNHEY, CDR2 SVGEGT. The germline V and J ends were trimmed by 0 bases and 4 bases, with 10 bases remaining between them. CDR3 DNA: TGTGCCAGCAGTTACTCGAAGGGGGGAAATCAGCCCCAGCATTTT. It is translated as CASSYSKGGNQPQHF.

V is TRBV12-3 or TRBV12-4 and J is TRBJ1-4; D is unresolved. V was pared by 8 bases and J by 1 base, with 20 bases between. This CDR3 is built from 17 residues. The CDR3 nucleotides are TGTGCCAGCGGCGACGCAGGAAGTGGAGAAACTAATGAAAAACTGTTTTTT. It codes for CASGDAGSGETNEKLFF.

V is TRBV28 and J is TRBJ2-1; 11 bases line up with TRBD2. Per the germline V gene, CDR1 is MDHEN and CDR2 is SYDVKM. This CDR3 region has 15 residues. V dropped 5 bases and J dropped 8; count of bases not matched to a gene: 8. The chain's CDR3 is CASSVAGGPLDEQFF. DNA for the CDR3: TGTGCCAGCAGTGTAGCGGGAGGGCCTCTGGATGAGCAGTTCTTC.

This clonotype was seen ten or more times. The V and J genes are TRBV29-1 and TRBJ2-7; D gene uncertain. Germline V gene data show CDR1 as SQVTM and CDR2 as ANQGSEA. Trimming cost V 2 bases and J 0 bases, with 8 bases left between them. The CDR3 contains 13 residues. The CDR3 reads CSVEKDNSYEQYF. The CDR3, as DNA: TGCAGCGTTGAAAAGGATAACTCCTACGAGCAGTACTTC.

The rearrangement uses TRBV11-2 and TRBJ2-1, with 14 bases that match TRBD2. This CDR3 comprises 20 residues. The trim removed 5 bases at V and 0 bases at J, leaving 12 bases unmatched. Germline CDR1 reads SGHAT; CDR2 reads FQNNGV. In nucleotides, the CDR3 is TGTGCCAGCAGCCCCCCGGTAGGGGGACTAGCGGGAGACTCCTACAATGAGCAGTTCTTC. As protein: CASSPPVGGLAGDSYNEQFF.

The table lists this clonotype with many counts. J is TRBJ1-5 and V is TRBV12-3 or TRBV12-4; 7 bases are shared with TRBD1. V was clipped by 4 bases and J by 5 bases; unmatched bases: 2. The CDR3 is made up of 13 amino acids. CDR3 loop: CASSWDSYQPQHF. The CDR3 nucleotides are TGTGCCAGCAGTTGGGACAGCTATCAGCCCCAGCATTTT.

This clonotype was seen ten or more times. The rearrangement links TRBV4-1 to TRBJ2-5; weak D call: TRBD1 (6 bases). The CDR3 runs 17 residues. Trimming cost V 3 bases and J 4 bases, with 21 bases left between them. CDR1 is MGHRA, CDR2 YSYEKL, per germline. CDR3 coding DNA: TGCGCCAGCAGCCAGGAAAGGTCCAGGGGTTGGGGAGAGACCCAGTACTTC. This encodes CASSQERSRGWGETQYF.

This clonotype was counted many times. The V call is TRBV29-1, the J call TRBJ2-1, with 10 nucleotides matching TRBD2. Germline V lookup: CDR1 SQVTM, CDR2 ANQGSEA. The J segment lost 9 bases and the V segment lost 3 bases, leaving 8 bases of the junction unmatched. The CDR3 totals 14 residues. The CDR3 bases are TGCAGCGTTGAGGGAAGCGGGGGGGCCTCTGAGCAGTTCTTC. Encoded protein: CSVEGSGGASEQFF.

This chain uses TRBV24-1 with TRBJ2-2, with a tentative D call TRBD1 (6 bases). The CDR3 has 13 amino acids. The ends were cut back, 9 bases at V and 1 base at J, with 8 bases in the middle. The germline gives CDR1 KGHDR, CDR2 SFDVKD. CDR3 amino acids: CATQGQNTGELFF. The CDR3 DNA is TGTGCCACCCAGGGACAGAACACCGGGGAGCTGTTTTTT.

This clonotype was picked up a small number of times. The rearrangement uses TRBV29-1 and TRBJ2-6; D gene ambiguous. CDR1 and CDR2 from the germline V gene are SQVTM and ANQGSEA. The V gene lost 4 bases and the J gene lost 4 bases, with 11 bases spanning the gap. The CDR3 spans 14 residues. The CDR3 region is CSVGGTGGANVLTF. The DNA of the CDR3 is TGCAGCGTTGGGGGAACCGGGGGGGCCAACGTCCTGACTTTC.

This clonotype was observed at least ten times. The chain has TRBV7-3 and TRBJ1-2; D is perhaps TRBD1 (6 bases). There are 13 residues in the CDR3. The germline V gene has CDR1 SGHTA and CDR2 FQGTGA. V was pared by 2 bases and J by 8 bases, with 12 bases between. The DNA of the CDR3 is TGTGCCAGCAGCTTAGGGACCGGGGGCGGCTACACCTTC. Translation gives CASSLGTGGGYTF. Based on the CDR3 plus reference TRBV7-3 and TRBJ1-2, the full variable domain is GAGVSQTPSNKVTEKGKYVELRCDPISGHTALYWYRQSLGQGPEFLIYFQGTGAADDSGLPNDRFFAVRPEGSVSTLKIQRTERGDSAVYLCASSLGTGGGYTFGSGTRLTVV.

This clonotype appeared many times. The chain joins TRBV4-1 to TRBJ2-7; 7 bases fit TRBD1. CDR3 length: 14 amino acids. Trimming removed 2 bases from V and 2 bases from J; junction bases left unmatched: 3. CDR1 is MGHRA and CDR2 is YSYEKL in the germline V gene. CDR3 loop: CASSQRDSTYEQYF. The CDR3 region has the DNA TGCGCCAGCAGCCAAAGGGACAGCACCTACGAGCAGTACTTC.

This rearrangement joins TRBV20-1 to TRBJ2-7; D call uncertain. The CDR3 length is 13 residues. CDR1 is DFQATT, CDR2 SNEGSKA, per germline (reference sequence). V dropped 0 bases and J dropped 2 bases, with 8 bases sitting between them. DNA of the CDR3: TGCAGTGCTAGAGATATGGCAGCCTACGAGCAGTACTTC. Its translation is CSARDMAAYEQYF.

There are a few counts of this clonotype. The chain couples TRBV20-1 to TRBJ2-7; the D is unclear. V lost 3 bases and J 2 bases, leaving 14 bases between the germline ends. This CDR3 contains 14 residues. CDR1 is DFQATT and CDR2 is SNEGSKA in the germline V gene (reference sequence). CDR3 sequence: CSASVDLNPYEQYF. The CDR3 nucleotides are TGCAGTGCTAGTGTTGACCTAAACCCCTACGAGCAGTACTTC.

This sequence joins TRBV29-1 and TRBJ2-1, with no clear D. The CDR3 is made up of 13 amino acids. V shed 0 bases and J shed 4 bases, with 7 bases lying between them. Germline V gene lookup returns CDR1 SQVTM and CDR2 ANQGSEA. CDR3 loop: CSVEENSYNEQFF. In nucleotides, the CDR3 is TGCAGCGTTGAAGAAAACAGTTACAATGAGCAGTTCTTC.

The CDR3 reads CSARTSGRALINEQFF. CDR3 sequence (DNA): TGCAGTGCTAGAACCAGCGGGAGGGCCCTTATCAATGAGCAGTTCTTC. The chain employs TRBV20-1 and TRBJ2-1; 10 bases agree with TRBD2. This CDR3 region has 16 residues. V was pared by 2 bases and J by 6 bases, with 10 bases of the junction left unmatched. The germline gives CDR1 DFQATT, CDR2 SNEGSKA (reference sequence).

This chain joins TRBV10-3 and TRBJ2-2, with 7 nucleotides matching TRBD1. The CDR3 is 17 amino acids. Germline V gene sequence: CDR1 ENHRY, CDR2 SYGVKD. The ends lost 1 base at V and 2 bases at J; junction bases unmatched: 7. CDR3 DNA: TGTGCCATCAGTGAGTTCCGGGACAGAGCAAACACCGGGGAGCTGTTTTTT. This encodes CAISEFRDRANTGELFF.

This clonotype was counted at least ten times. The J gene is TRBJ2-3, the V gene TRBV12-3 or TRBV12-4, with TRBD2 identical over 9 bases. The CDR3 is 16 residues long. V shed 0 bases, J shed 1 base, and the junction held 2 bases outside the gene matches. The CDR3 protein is CASSLASGGGTDTQYF. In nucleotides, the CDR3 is TGTGCCAGCAGTTTAGCTAGCGGGGGCGGCACAGATACGCAGTATTTT.

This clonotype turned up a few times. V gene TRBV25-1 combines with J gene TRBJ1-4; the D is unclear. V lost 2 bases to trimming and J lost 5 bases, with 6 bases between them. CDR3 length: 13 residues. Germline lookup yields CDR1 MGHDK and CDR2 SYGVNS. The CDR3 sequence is CASSERRNEKLFF. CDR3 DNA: TGTGCCAGCAGTGAACGCAGGAATGAAAAACTGTTTTTT.

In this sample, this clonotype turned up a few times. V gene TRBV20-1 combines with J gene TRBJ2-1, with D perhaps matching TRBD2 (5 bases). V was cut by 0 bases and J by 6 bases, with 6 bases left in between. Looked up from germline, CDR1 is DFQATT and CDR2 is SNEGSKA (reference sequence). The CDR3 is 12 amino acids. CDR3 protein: CSARDAGNEQFF. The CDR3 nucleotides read TGCAGTGCTAGAGATGCGGGCAATGAGCAGTTCTTC.

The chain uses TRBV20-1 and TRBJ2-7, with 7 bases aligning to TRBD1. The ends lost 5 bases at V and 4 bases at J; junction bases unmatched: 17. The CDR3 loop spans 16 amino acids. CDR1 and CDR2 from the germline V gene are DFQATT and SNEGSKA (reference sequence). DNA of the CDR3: TGCAGTGCTGCGGATACTAGACAGGGCGGTTGGTACGAGCAGTACTTC. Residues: CSAADTRQGGWYEQYF.

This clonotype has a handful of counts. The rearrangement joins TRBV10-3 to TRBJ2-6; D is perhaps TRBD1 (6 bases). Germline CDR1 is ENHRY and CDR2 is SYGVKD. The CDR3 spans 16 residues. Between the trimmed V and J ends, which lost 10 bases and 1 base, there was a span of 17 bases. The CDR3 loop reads CATGTGFLSGANVLTF. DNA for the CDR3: TGTGCCACCGGAACAGGGTTCCTTTCTGGGGCCAACGTCCTGACTTTC.

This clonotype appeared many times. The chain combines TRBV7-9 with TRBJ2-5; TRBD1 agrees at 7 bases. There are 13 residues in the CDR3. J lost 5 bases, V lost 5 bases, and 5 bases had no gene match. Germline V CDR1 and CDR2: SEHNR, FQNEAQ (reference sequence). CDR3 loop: CASSHQGDETQYF. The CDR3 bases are TGTGCCAGCAGCCATCAGGGGGACGAGACCCAGTACTTC. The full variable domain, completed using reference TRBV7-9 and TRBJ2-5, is DTGVSQNPRHKITKRGQNVTFRCDPISEHNRLYWYRQTLGQGPEFLTYFQNEAQLEKSRLLSDRFSAERPKGSFSTLEIQRTEQGDSAMYLCASSHQGDETQYFGPGTRLLVL.